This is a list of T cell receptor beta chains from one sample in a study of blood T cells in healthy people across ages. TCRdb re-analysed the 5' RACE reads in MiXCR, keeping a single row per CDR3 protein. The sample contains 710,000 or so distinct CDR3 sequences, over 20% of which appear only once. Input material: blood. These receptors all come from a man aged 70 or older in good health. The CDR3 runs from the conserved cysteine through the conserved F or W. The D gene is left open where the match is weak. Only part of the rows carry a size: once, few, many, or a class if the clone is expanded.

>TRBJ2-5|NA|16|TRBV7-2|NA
CASSLNGGQLGGIQYF
TGTGCCAGCAGCTTAAATGGGGGACAGCTGGGGGGGATCCAGTACTTC
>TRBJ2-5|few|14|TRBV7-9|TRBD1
CASRRTGGAETQYF
TGTGCCAGCAGAAGGACAGGGGGCGCGGAGACCCAGTACTTC
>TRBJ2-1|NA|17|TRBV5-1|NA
CASSLDGSGGSYNEQFF
TGCGCCAGCAGCTTGGACGGGTCCGGGGGCTCCTACAATGAGCAGTTCTTC
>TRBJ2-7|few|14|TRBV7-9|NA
CASSSHGGVYEQYF
TGTGCCAGCAGCTCTCACGGGGGAGTCTACGAGCAGTACTTC
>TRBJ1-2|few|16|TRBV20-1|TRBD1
CSADTTGGAGNYGYTF
TGCAGTGCGGATACGACAGGGGGGGCAGGGAACTATGGCTACACCTTC
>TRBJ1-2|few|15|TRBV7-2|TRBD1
CASSLQGGTNYGYTF
TGTGCCAGCAGCTTACAGGGGGGCACTAACTATGGCTACACCTTC
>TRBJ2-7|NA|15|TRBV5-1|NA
CASSSLRKNAYEQYF
TGCGCCAGCAGCTCTCTACGAAAAAACGCCTACGAGCAGTACTTC
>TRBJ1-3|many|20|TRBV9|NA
CASSVRGTQGGVIPGNTIYF
TGTGCCAGCAGCGTACGGGGGACGCAAGGCGGGGTAATCCCTGGAAACACCATATATTTT
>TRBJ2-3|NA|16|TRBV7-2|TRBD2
CASSTLHLAGASTQYF
TGTGCCAGCAGCACCTTGCATCTAGCGGGAGCTTCTACGCAGTATTTT
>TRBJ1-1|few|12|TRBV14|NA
CASSQSLFRAFF
TGTGCCAGCAGCCAATCCCTATTTCGAGCTTTCTTT
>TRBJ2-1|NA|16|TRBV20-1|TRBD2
CSANPSSGGAGWEQFF
TGCAGTGCCAATCCTTCTAGCGGGGGTGCAGGATGGGAGCAGTTCTTC
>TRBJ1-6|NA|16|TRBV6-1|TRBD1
CASSKDRGQGNSPLHF
TGTGCCAGCAGTAAAGACAGGGGGCAAGGGAATTCACCCCTCCACTTT
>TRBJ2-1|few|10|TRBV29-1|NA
CVNPGNEQFF
TGCGTCAACCCGGGTAACGAGCAGTTCTTC
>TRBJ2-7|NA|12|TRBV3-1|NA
CASSQRAYEQYF
TGTGCCAGCAGCCAGAGGGCCTACGAGCAGTACTTC
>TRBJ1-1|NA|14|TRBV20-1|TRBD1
CSAPQVGTGVEAFF
TGCAGTGCCCCCCAAGTCGGCACAGGGGTTGAAGCTTTCTTT
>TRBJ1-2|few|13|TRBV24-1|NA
CATSDPLRGGYTF
TGTGCCACCAGTGATCCTCTCCGTGGGGGCTACACCTTC
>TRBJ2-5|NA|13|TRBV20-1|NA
CSARVPGKETQYF
TGCAGTGCTAGAGTTCCCGGGAAAGAGACCCAGTACTTC
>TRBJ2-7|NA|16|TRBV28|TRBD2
CASSPWTSGRTYEQYF
TGTGCCAGCAGTCCCTGGACTAGCGGGAGGACCTACGAGCAGTACTTC
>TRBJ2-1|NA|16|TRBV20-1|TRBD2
CSAGGASGGRNNEQFF
TGCAGTGCGGGGGGAGCTAGCGGGGGGCGGAACAATGAGCAGTTCTTC
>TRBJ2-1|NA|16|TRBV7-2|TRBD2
CASSINPSGGRNEQFF
TGTGCCAGCAGCATCAATCCTAGCGGGGGGAGGAATGAGCAGTTCTTC
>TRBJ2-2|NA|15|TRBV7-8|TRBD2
CASSSGLAVTGELFF
TGTGCCAGCAGCTCCGGACTAGCGGTGACCGGGGAGCTGTTTTTT
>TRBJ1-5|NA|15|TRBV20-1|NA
CSAATMGDSNQPQHF
TGCAGTGCTGCCACTATGGGGGATAGCAATCAGCCCCAGCATTTT
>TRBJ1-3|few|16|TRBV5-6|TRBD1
CASSPGQGRLGGTIYF
TGTGCCAGCAGCCCTGGACAGGGACGTCTCGGCGGCACCATATATTTT
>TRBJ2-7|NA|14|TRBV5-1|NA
CASSKPGERDEQYF
TGCGCCAGCAGTAAGCCAGGGGAGCGCGACGAGCAGTACTTC
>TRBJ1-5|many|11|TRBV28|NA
CASSPFGPQHF
TGTGCCAGCAGTCCTTTCGGGCCCCAGCATTTT
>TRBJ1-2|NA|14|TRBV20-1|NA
CSAPPPTGTNGYTF
TGCAGTGCTCCCCCTCCGACAGGCACTAATGGCTACACCTTC
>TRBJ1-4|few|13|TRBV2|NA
CASSERRSEKLFF
TGTGCCAGCAGTGAACGGCGGAGTGAGAAACTGTTTTTT
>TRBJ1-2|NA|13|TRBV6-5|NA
CASSRDTNYGYTF
TGTGCCAGCAGTCGGGACACTAACTATGGCTACACCTTC
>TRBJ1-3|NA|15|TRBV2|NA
CASSERTVGGNTIYF
TGTGCCAGCAGTGAACGGACGGTGGGAGGAAACACCATATATTTT
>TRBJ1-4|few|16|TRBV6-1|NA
CTSSEAFGGPNEKLFF
TGTACCAGCAGTGAAGCTTTTGGGGGTCCTAATGAAAAACTGTTTTTT
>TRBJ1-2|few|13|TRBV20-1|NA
CSARGGFRHGYTF
TGCAGTGCTAGAGGGGGCTTCCGGCATGGCTACACCTTC
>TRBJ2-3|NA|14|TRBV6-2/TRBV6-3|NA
CASSYSGNTDTQYF
TGTGCCAGCAGTTACTCCGGCAACACAGATACGCAGTATTTT
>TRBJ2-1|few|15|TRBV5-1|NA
CASSLELAWDNEQFF
TGCGCCAGCAGCTTGGAACTAGCTTGGGACAATGAGCAGTTCTTC
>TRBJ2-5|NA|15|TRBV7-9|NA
CASSYGRGVGETQYF
TGTGCCAGCAGCTACGGGCGAGGAGTAGGAGAGACCCAGTACTTC
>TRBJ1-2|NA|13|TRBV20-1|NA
CSARGGRSNGYTF
TGCAGTGCTAGGGGCGGACGGTCGAATGGCTACACCTTC
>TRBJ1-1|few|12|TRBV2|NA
CASMRKNTEAFF
TGTGCCAGCATGAGGAAGAACACTGAAGCTTTCTTT
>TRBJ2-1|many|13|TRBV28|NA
CASSLVAVDEQFF
TGTGCCAGCAGTTTAGTGGCTGTCGATGAGCAGTTCTTC
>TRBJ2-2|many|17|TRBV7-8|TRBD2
CATLRLAGDPNTGELFF
TGTGCCACCCTGAGACTAGCGGGGGACCCCAACACCGGGGAGCTGTTTTTT
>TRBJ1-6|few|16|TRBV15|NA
CATSRDRSDLTPTLHF
TGTGCCACCAGCAGAGATAGAAGTGATCTAACCCCCACCCTCCACTTT
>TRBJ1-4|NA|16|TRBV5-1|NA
CASSLQSGWYGEKLFF
TGCGCCAGCAGCTTGCAATCAGGGTGGTACGGTGAAAAACTGTTTTTT
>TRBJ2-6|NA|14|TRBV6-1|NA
CASREEAGANVLTF
TGTGCCAGCAGGGAGGAAGCTGGGGCCAACGTCCTGACTTTC
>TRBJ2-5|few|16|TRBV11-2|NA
CASSLEGGKGWETQYF
TGTGCCAGCAGCTTAGAAGGGGGGAAGGGTTGGGAGACCCAGTACTTC
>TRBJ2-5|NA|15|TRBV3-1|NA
CASSPRLRPQETQYF
TGTGCCAGCAGCCCCCGTTTGCGTCCCCAAGAGACCCAGTACTTC
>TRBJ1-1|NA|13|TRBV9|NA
CASSGGQWTEAFF
TGTGCCAGCAGCGGCGGACAGTGGACTGAAGCTTTCTTT
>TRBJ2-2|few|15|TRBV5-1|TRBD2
CASRPLAGMSGELFF
TGCGCCAGCAGACCGCTAGCGGGAATGTCCGGGGAGCTGTTTTTT
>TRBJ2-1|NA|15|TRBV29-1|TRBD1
CSAARDRQPLNEQFF
TGCAGCGCCGCTCGGGACAGGCAACCCCTCAATGAGCAGTTCTTC
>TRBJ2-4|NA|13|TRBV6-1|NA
CASVDRPKNIQYF
TGTGCCAGCGTTGACAGGCCAAAAAACATTCAGTACTTC
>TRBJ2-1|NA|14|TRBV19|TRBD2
CASRERGAGNEQFF
TGTGCCAGTAGAGAGCGGGGGGCTGGCAATGAGCAGTTCTTC
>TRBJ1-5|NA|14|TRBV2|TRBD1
CASSRDRARQPQHF
TGTGCCAGCAGTCGCGACAGGGCTCGGCAGCCCCAGCATTTT
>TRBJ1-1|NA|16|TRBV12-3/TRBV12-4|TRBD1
CASSPWTGQGNTEAFF
TGTGCCAGCAGTCCCTGGACAGGGCAGGGGAACACTGAAGCTTTCTTT
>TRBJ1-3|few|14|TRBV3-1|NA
CASRPRDSGNTIYF
TGTGCCAGCAGACCCAGGGACTCTGGAAACACCATATATTTT
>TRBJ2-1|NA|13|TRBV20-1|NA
CSARDREWSEQFF
TGCAGTGCTAGAGACCGGGAGTGGAGTGAGCAGTTCTTC
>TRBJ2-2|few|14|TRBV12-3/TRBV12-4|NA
CASSLGGFAGELFF
TGTGCCAGCAGTTTAGGGGGATTTGCCGGGGAGCTGTTTTTT